One sample yielded the 6 T cell receptor beta chains listed below, sequenced in a study of cytomegalovirus exposure and HLA in healthy donors. Primers: 60 Vbeta forward and 13 Jbeta reverse. The repertoire was sequenced with immunoSEQ multiplex PCR; TCRdb's copy has only in-frame clones and lacks some. The sample lists 100,000 to 150,000 clones, over 70% occurring once. Material: PBMCs. The receptors originated from a middle-aged woman in good health and CMV-seronegative.

This clone was detected only a few times. V and J are TRBV28 and TRBJ2-4; tentative D call: TRBD1 (6 bases). With 6 bases removed from V and 12 bases from J, the gap between germline ends came to 12 bases. This CDR3 is built from 11 residues. Germline V gives CDR1 MDHEN, CDR2 SYDVKM. The CDR3 region is CASSSVDSQYF. The CDR3 DNA reads TGTGCCAGCAGCTCTGTGGACAGTCAGTACTTC.

This chain connects TRBV7-2 to TRBJ1-1; TRBD1 aligns across 7 bases. This CDR3 is built from 14 residues. Germline assignment: CDR1 SGHTA and CDR2 FQGNSA. V lost 4 bases, J lost 1 base, and 3 bases stayed unmatched. The CDR3 protein is CASSYDRANTEAFF. The CDR3 coding sequence is TGTGCCAGCAGCTACGACAGGGCGAACACTGAAGCTTTCTTT.

The chain has TRBV13 and TRBJ2-5; 12 bases map to TRBD2. After removal of 4 bases from V and 3 bases from J, the junction contained 3 bases not matched to a gene. CDR1 PRHDT and CDR2 FYEKMQ come from the germline V gene (reference sequence). The CDR3 contains 15 residues. The CDR3 region is CASSSRTSGEETQYF. CDR3 DNA: TGTGCCAGCAGCTCCCGGACTAGCGGGGAAGAGACCCAGTACTTC. Complete variable domain (other parts from reference TRBV13 and TRBJ2-5): AAGVIQSPRHLIKEKRETATLKCYPIPRHDTVYWYQQGPGQDPQFLISFYEKMQSDKGSIPDRFSAQQFSDYHSELNMSSLELGDSALYFCASSSRTSGEETQYFGPGTRLLVL.

The DNA for the CDR3 is TGTGCCAGCAGCTCGGGGGGGGCCGGTACAGATACGCAGTATTTT. Its translation is CASSSGGAGTDTQYF. The chain employs TRBV5-4 and TRBJ2-3; 8 bases are a match to TRBD2. CDR3 length equals 15 residues. The germline gives CDR1 SGHNT, CDR2 YYREEE (reference sequence). Trimming took 3 bases from V and 3 from J; bases not matched to a gene: 6.

This clone showed up just once. The chain employs TRBV19 and TRBJ2-2; 7 bases are shared with TRBD2. Germline loops: CDR1 LNHDA, CDR2 SQIVND (reference sequence). The CDR3 totals 15 residues. Trimming cost V 2 bases and J 6 bases; bases outside gene matches: 6. The CDR3 DNA sequence: TGTGCCAGTAGTATATTGGAGGGAGGGCCCGGGGAGCTGTTTTTT. Protein product: CASSILEGGPGELFF. The whole variable domain, remainder taken from reference TRBV19 and TRBJ2-2, is DGGITQSPKYLFRKEGQNVTLSCEQNLNHDAMYWYRQDPGQGLRLIYYSQIVNDFQKGDIAEGYSVSREKKESFPLTVTSAQKNPTAFYLCASSILEGGPGELFFGEGSRLTVL.

J is TRBJ2-2 and V is TRBV6-4, with 7 bases matching TRBD1. Trimming removed 3 bases from V and 4 bases from J; junction bases left unmatched: 5. The germline V gene has CDR1 MRHNA and CDR2 SNTAGT. The CDR3 is 15 amino acids. The CDR3 nucleotides are TGTGCCAGCAGTGAGGAGGCAGGGGGCACCGGGGAGCTGTTTTTT. It encodes CASSEEAGGTGELFF.